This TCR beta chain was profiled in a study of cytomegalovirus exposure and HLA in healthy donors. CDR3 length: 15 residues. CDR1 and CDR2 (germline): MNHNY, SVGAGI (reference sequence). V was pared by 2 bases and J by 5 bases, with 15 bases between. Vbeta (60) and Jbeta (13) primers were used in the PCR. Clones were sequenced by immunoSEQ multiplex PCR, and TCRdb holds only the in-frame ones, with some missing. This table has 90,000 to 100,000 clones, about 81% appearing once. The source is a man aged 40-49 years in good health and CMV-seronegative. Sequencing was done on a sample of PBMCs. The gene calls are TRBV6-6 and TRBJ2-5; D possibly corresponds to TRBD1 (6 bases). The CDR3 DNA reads TGTGCCAGCAGTTACCCAGCGACAGGTTCCGAGACCCAGTACTTC. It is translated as CASSYPATGSETQYF.